This T cell receptor (beta chain) appears in the sequencing data of a study of blood T cell repertoires in COVID-19. About the study: Samples came from the United States, Italy and Spain, spanning acute and convalescent COVID-19.

Deletions cut 5 bases from V and 2 bases from J, with 12 bases between. This CDR3 spans 15 amino acids. The germline gives CDR1 MNHEY, CDR2 SMNVEV (reference sequence). Only in-frame clones appear in the TCRdb table, and some are missing; sequencing was by immunoSEQ multiplex PCR. The table has 100,000 to 150,000 clones, 85% seen once. Sequencing input: peripheral blood. The rearrangement uses TRBV27 and TRBJ1-4; D is possibly TRBD1 (5 bases). The receptor was isolated from a woman of 80 years or more with acute or convalescent COVID-19. The CDR3 DNA reads as TGTGCCAGCAGTCAAAGCAGGGTCACTAATGAAAAACTGTTTTTT. It specifies CASSQSRVTNEKLFF.